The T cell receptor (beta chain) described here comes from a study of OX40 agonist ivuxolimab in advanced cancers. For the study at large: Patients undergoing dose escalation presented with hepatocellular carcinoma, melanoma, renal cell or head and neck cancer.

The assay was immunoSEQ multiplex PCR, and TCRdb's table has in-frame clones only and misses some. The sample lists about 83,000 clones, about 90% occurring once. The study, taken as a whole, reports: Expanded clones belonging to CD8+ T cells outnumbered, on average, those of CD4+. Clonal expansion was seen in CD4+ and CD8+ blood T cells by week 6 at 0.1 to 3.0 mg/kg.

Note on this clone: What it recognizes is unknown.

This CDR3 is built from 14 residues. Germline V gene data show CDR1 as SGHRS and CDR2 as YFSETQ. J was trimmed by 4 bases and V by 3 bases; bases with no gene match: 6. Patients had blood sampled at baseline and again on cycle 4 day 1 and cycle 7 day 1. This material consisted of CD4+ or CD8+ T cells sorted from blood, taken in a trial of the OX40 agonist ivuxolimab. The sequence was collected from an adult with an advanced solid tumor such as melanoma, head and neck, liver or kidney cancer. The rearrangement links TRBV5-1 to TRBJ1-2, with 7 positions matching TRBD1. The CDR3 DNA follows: TGCGCCAGCAGCTCCACAGGGGAGATCTATGGCTACACCTTC. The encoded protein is CASSSTGEIYGYTF.